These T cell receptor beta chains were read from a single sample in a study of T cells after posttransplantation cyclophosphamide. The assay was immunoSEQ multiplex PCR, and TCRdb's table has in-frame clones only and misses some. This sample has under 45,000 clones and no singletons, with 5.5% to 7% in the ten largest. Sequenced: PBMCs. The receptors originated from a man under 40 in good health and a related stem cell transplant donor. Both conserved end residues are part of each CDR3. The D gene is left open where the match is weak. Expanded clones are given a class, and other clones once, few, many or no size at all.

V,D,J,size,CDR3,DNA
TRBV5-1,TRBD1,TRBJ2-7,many,CASSLSLSGTGTEQYF,TGCGCCAGCAGCCTGTCACTCTCCGGGACAGGGACCGAGCAGTACTTC
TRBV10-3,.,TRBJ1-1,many,CAISGGPNTEAFF,TGTGCCATCAGTGGAGGCCCGAACACTGAAGCTTTCTTT
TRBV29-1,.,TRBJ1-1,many,CSVTRMNTEAFF,TGCAGCGTAACCAGAATGAACACTGAAGCTTTCTTT
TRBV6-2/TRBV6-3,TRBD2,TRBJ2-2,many,CASSLSGTNTGELFF,TGTGCCAGCAGTCTTAGCGGGACGAACACCGGGGAGCTGTTTTTT
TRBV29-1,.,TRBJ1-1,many,CSVVRGGTEAFF,TGCAGCGTTGTACGGGGGGGAACTGAAGCTTTCTTT
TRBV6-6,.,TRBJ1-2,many,CASRTPYGRVHHGYTF,TGTGCCAGCAGGACACCCTATGGCAGGGTACACCATGGCTACACCTTC
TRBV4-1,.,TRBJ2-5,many,CASSQDGSGQETQYF,TGCGCCAGCAGCCAAGATGGGTCAGGCCAAGAGACCCAGTACTTC
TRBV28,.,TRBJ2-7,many,CASSLAGTLTSYEQYF,TGTGCCAGCAGTTTAGCCGGGACACTAACCTCCTACGAGCAGTACTTC
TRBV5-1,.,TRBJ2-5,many,CASSLVTGETQYF,TGCGCCAGCAGCTTGGTGACAGGAGAGACCCAGTACTTC
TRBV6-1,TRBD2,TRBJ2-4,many,CASRSERGGPNIQYF,TGTGCCAGCAGATCCGAGCGGGGGGGCCCGAACATTCAGTACTTC
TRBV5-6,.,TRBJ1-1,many,CASSRGAGQTNTEAFF,TGTGCCAGCAGTAGGGGCGCAGGCCAAACGAACACTGAAGCTTTCTTT
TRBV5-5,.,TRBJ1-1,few,CASSLGGFTEAFF,TGTGCCAGCAGTCTGGGGGGGTTCACTGAAGCTTTCTTT
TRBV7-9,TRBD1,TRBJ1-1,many,CASSVTGRTEAFF,TGTGCCAGCAGCGTGACAGGGAGGACTGAAGCTTTCTTT
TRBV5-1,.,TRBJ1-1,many,CASSLDPGMNTEAFF,TGCGCCAGCAGCTTGGATCCGGGGATGAACACTGAAGCTTTCTTT
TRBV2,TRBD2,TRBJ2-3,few,CASSEKLLAGGPDTQYF,TGTGCCAGCAGTGAAAAATTACTAGCGGGGGGGCCAGATACGCAGTATTTT
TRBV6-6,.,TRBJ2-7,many,CASSYGADYEQYF,TGTGCCAGCAGTTACGGGGCAGACTACGAGCAGTACTTC
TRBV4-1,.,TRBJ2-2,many,CASSQPVSPGELFF,TGCGCCAGCAGCCAACCAGTTTCTCCCGGGGAGCTGTTTTTT
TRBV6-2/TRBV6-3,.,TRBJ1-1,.,CASRQRGGLSEAFF,TGTGCCAGCAGGCAACGGGGGGGGTTAAGTGAAGCTTTCTTT
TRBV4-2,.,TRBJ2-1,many,CASSHAGADNEQFF,TGTGCCAGCAGCCACGCGGGGGCGGACAATGAGCAGTTCTTC
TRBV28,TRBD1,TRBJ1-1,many,CASSEGSADRGRYTEAFF,TGTGCCAGCAGTGAAGGTTCTGCGGACAGGGGGCGGTACACTGAAGCTTTCTTT
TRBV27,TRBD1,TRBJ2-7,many,CASSLAGTGGEQYF,TGTGCCAGCAGTTTAGCCGGGACAGGGGGCGAGCAGTACTTC
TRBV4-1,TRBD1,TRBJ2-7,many,CASSQVRDRFYEQYF,TGCGCCAGCAGCCAAGTGAGGGACAGATTCTACGAGCAGTACTTC
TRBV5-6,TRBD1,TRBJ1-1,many,CASSWGQGTEAFF,TGTGCCAGCAGCTGGGGACAGGGCACTGAAGCTTTCTTT
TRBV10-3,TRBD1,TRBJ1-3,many,CAISESRGLLAGNTIYF,TGTGCCATCAGTGAGTCTAGGGGGCTCCTGGCCGGAAACACCATATATTTT
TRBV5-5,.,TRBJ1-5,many,CASSSRQLGGNQPQHF,TGTGCCAGCAGCTCCAGACAGCTAGGAGGGAATCAGCCCCAGCATTTT
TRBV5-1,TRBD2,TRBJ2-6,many,CASSLPSGGLAGANVLTF,TGCGCCAGCAGCTTGCCTAGCGGGGGGTTAGCTGGGGCCAACGTCCTGACTTTC
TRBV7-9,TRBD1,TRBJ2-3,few,CASSPGTGNTDTQYF,TGTGCCAGCAGCCCCGGGACAGGGAACACAGATACGCAGTATTTT
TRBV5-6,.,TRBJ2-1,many,CASSSPPPGEQFF,TGTGCCAGCAGCTCCCCTCCGCCCGGTGAGCAGTTCTTC
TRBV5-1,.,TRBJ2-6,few,CASSFPDSGANVLTF,TGCGCCAGCAGCTTCCCAGACTCTGGGGCCAACGTCCTGACTTTC
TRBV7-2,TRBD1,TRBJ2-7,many,CASSFNRGDEQYF,TGTGCCAGCAGCTTTAACAGGGGGGACGAGCAGTACTTC
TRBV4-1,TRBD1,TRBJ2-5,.,CASSQGGGQGRETQYF,TGCGCCAGCAGCCAAGGGGGTGGACAGGGGCGGGAGACCCAGTACTTC
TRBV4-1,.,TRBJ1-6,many,CASSVIRTPGRSQIGSSPLHF,TGCGCCAGCAGCGTAATACGGACGCCGGGGAGGTCACAAATCGGCTCTTCACCCCTCCACTTT
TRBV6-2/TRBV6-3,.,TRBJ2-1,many,CASSYSLSTGWADEQFF,TGTGCCAGCAGTTACTCCTTAAGTACAGGGTGGGCAGATGAGCAGTTCTTC
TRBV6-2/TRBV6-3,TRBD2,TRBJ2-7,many,CASRTGLAGGFYEQYF,TGTGCCAGCAGGACGGGCCTAGCGGGGGGGTTCTACGAGCAGTACTTC
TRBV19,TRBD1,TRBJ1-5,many,CASSQTRTGGGVGNQPQHF,TGTGCCAGTAGTCAAACTCGGACAGGGGGAGGAGTTGGCAATCAGCCCCAGCATTTT
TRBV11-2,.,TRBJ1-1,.,CASSSYSGAEAFF,TGTGCCAGCAGCTCCTACAGCGGCGCTGAAGCTTTCTTT
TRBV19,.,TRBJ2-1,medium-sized,CASSIRGVVNEQFF,TGTGCCAGTAGTATAAGGGGCGTGGTAAATGAGCAGTTCTTC
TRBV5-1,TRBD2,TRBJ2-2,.,CASKPGLANTGELFF,TGCGCCAGCAAACCGGGACTAGCCAACACCGGGGAGCTGTTTTTT
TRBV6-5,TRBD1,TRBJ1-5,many,CASSLTGTGDQPQHF,TGTGCCAGCAGTCTCACCGGGACAGGGGATCAGCCCCAGCATTTT
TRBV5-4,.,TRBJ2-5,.,CASSLEEGAIATQYF,TGTGCCAGCAGCTTGGAGGAGGGGGCCATCGCGACCCAGTACTTC
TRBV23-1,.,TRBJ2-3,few,CASSHSTGLDTQYF,TGCGCCAGCAGTCATTCTACAGGGCTAGATACGCAGTATTTT
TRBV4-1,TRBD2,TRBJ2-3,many,CASSPILAGGADTQYF,TGCGCCAGCAGCCCCATACTAGCGGGGGGCGCAGATACGCAGTATTTT
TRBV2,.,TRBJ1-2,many,CASSVGGTNYGYTF,TGTGCCAGCAGTGTGGGGGGGACTAACTATGGCTACACCTTC
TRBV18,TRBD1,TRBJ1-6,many,CASSPLGQGASSSYNSPLHF,TGTGCCAGCTCACCTCTGGGACAGGGGGCGTCTAGCTCCTATAATTCACCCCTCCACTTT
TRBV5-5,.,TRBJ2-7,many,CASSLDIFYEQYF,TGTGCCAGCAGCTTGGACATTTTCTACGAGCAGTACTTC
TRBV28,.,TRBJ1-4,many,CASSSQNEKLFF,TGTGCCAGCAGTTCACAGAATGAAAAACTGTTTTTT
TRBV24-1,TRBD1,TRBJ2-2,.,CATSDPTAGTEYGGELFF,TGTGCCACCAGTGATCCTACTGCCGGGACAGAGTACGGGGGGGAGCTGTTTTTT
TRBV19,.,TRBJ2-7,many,CASSFSGGLSYEQYF,TGTGCCAGTAGTTTTTCTGGGGGCCTCTCCTACGAGCAGTACTTC
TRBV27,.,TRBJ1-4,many,CASSIGQPLKLFF,TGTGCCAGCAGCATAGGACAACCGTTAAAACTGTTTTTT
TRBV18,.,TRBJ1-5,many,CASSPGQTDNQPQHF,TGTGCCAGCTCGCCCGGACAGACCGACAATCAGCCCCAGCATTTT
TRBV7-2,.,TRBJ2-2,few,CASSFERGANTGELFF,TGTGCCAGCAGCTTTGAAAGGGGAGCGAACACCGGGGAGCTGTTTTTT
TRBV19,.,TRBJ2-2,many,CASSPEGTVNTGELFF,TGTGCCAGTAGTCCCGAGGGGACTGTGAACACCGGGGAGCTGTTTTTT
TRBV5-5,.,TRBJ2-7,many,CASSPRGYEQYF,TGTGCCAGCAGCCCCCGCGGTTACGAGCAGTACTTC
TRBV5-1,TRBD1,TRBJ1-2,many,CASSLGDDRGQGYTF,TGCGCCAGCAGCTTGGGGGACGACAGGGGGCAAGGCTACACCTTC
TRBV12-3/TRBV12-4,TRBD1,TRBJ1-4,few,CASTRTGGNEKLFF,TGTGCCAGCACCAGGACAGGGGGGAATGAAAAACTGTTTTTT
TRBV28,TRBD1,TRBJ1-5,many,CASSLGQGAMGQPQHF,TGTGCCAGCAGTTTAGGACAGGGGGCGATGGGACAGCCCCAGCATTTT
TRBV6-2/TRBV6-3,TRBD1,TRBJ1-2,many,CASRTTTGGSGYTF,TGTGCCAGCAGGACCACTACAGGGGGCTCTGGCTACACCTTC
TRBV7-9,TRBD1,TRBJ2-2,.,CASSFRGQGHTGELFF,TGTGCCAGCAGCTTCCGGGGACAGGGCCACACCGGGGAGCTGTTTTTT
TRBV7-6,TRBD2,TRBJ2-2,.,CASSTRSGTGELFF,TGTGCCAGCAGCACCCGTAGCGGGACCGGGGAGCTGTTTTTT